Listed below are T cell receptor beta chains from one sample, sequenced in a study of T-cell memory formation after mild COVID-19. TCRdb re-called the 5' RACE reads with MiXCR, one entry per CDR3 protein. The sample records under 200,000 distinct CDR3 sequences, approximately 10% being singletons. Sequenced: PBMCs or a T cell subset sorted from them (not recorded which). These TCRs come from a man aged 18 to 29 who had mild COVID-19 (a few samples of this study predate the infection). Cell type and time point are not known. Each CDR3 is given with its conserved first and last residue. D genes are given only for firm matches. Clone size appears in some rows only: once, few, many, or a class for an expanded clone.

d_call: -; cdr3_length: 15; v_call: TRBV29-1; clone_size: -; j_call: TRBJ2-3; cdr3_aa: CSVEDRRASTDTQYF; cdr3_nt: TGCAGCGTTGAAGATCGGAGGGCGAGCACAGATACGCAGTATTTT
d_call: TRBD1; cdr3_length: 14; v_call: TRBV7-3; clone_size: -; j_call: TRBJ1-2; cdr3_aa: CASSPRTGGGGYTF; cdr3_nt: TGTGCCAGCAGCCCCCGGACAGGGGGCGGCGGCTACACCTTC
d_call: TRBD1; cdr3_length: 15; v_call: TRBV7-2; clone_size: few; j_call: TRBJ1-5; cdr3_aa: CASSPDRERSQPQHF; cdr3_nt: TGTGCCAGCAGCCCGGACAGGGAGCGGAGTCAGCCCCAGCATTTT
d_call: TRBD1; cdr3_length: 14; v_call: TRBV12-3/TRBV12-4; clone_size: -; j_call: TRBJ2-5; cdr3_aa: CASRYRQGEETQYF; cdr3_nt: TGTGCCAGCAGGTATCGACAGGGAGAAGAGACCCAGTACTTC
d_call: -; cdr3_length: 17; v_call: TRBV4-3; clone_size: few; j_call: TRBJ2-3; cdr3_aa: CASSQGGRSRPGDTQYF; cdr3_nt: TGCGCCAGCAGCCAGGGCGGTCGGTCAAGGCCGGGAGATACGCAGTATTTT
d_call: TRBD1; cdr3_length: 13; v_call: TRBV5-4; clone_size: many; j_call: TRBJ2-7; cdr3_aa: CASSPGQKYEQYF; cdr3_nt: TGTGCCAGCAGCCCGGGACAGAAGTACGAGCAGTACTTC
d_call: TRBD1; cdr3_length: 16; v_call: TRBV5-6; clone_size: few; j_call: TRBJ1-5; cdr3_aa: CASSLGGTGVNQPQHF; cdr3_nt: TGTGCCAGCAGCTTGGGAGGAACAGGGGTCAATCAGCCCCAGCATTTT
d_call: -; cdr3_length: 15; v_call: TRBV12-3/TRBV12-4; clone_size: -; j_call: TRBJ2-4; cdr3_aa: CASSLSGLAKNIQYF; cdr3_nt: TGTGCCAGCAGTTTAAGCGGGTTAGCCAAAAACATTCAGTACTTC
d_call: -; cdr3_length: 14; v_call: TRBV4-1; clone_size: -; j_call: TRBJ2-7; cdr3_aa: CASSSRGRSYEQYF; cdr3_nt: TGCGCCAGCAGCTCCCGGGGCAGATCCTACGAGCAGTACTTC
d_call: -; cdr3_length: 14; v_call: TRBV7-2; clone_size: -; j_call: TRBJ2-7; cdr3_aa: CASSLPGGTYEQYF; cdr3_nt: TGTGCCAGCAGCTTACCAGGCGGAACCTACGAGCAGTACTTC
d_call: TRBD1; cdr3_length: 18; v_call: TRBV4-1; clone_size: -; j_call: TRBJ1-2; cdr3_aa: CASSHRWTGGSKSYGYTF; cdr3_nt: TGCGCCAGCAGCCACCGGTGGACAGGGGGGAGTAAAAGCTATGGCTACACCTTC
d_call: TRBD2; cdr3_length: 15; v_call: TRBV7-2; clone_size: few; j_call: TRBJ2-7; cdr3_aa: CASSPVSGGPYEQYF; cdr3_nt: TGTGCCAGCAGCCCGGTCTCGGGGGGACCCTACGAGCAGTACTTC